The rows below give T cell receptor beta chains drawn from one sample of a study of cytomegalovirus exposure and HLA in healthy donors. Assay used: immunoSEQ multiplex PCR; TCRdb lists only in-frame clones, some missing. The sample lists roughly 71,000 clones, around 73% occurring once. Sequenced sample: PBMCs. The receptors stem from a girl aged 10-17 years in good health and CMV-seropositive. Both conserved end residues are part of each CDR3. The D gene is left open where the match is weak. Clone size is given for some rows only: seen once, a few or many times, or a class if the clone is expanded.

d_call	clone_size	v_call	j_call	cdr3_aa	cdr3_nt
-	-	TRBV4-3	TRBJ1-1	CASSQDPYTEAFF	TGCGCCAGCAGCCAAGACCCCTACACTGAAGCTTTCTTT
-	-	TRBV6-6	TRBJ2-7	CASSLPMTGGYEQYF	TGTGCCAGCAGCCTTCCCATGACAGGCGGCTACGAGCAGTACTTC
-	-	TRBV4-2	TRBJ1-1	CASSHPGRGNTEAFF	TGTGCCAGCAGCCACCCAGGGCGCGGGAACACTGAAGCTTTCTTT
-	-	TRBV28	TRBJ2-5	CASSVSGFRETQYF	TGTGCCAGCAGCGTCTCGGGTTTTCGAGAGACCCAGTACTTC
TRBD1	-	TRBV4-1	TRBJ2-3	CASSQDGTGRDTQYF	TGCGCCAGCAGCCAAGATGGGACAGGGAGAGATACGCAGTATTTT
TRBD2	-	TRBV10-3	TRBJ2-1	CAISAEGLAGANPPGQFF	TGTGCCATCAGTGCAGAAGGACTAGCGGGGGCTAACCCTCCAGGGCAGTTCTTC
-	-	TRBV28	TRBJ1-5	CASSLGNPRPQHF	TGTGCCAGCAGTTTAGGTAACCCGCGGCCCCAGCATTTT
TRBD1	-	TRBV4-1	TRBJ2-1	CASSQRTGGYNEQFF	TGCGCCAGCAGCCAAAGGACAGGAGGTTACAATGAGCAGTTCTTC
TRBD2	-	TRBV4-3	TRBJ2-1	CASTSATSDSNEQFF	TGCGCCAGCACCTCCGCGACTAGCGACAGCAATGAGCAGTTCTTC
TRBD1	-	TRBV7-9	TRBJ2-4	CASSDGQGNIQYF	TGTGCCAGCAGCGACGGACAGGGCAACATTCAGTACTTC
-	-	TRBV11-3	TRBJ1-1	CASSSHGRGTEAFF	TGTGCCAGCAGCTCTCACGGGAGGGGGACTGAAGCTTTCTTT
-	-	TRBV5-1	TRBJ2-6	CASSLAGSGANVLTF	TGCGCCAGCAGCTTGGCAGGCTCTGGGGCCAACGTCCTGACTTTC
-	once	TRBV27	TRBJ2-2	CASSSFTGELFF	TGTGCCAGCAGTTCCTTCACCGGGGAGCTGTTTTTT
-	-	TRBV30	TRBJ1-3	CAWTTVSSGNTIYF	TGTGCCTGGACAACAGTGAGCTCTGGAAACACCATATATTTT
-	-	TRBV29-1	TRBJ1-3	CSVALGTSQRGPIYF	TGCAGCGTTGCGCTTGGGACATCGCAACGGGGACCCATATATTTT
TRBD1	-	TRBV7-9	TRBJ2-2	CASSPGTANTGELFF	TGTGCCAGCAGCCCTGGGACAGCCAACACCGGGGAGCTGTTTTTT
-	-	TRBV30	TRBJ1-3	CAWSVGGSGNTIYF	TGTGCCTGGAGTGTAGGCGGCTCTGGAAACACCATATATTTT
-	-	TRBV25-1	TRBJ2-7	CASSARGPLSYEQYF	TGTGCCAGCAGTGCAAGGGGTCCCCTTTCCTACGAGCAGTACTTC